These 10 T cell receptor beta chains share one sample of origin, sequenced in a study of T cells in Graves' hyperthyroidism and ophthalmopathy. Amplified TCR beta CDR3 regions derived from RNA transcripts. An initial round of RT-PCR targeting the TCR CDR3 relied on the HTBI primer set. TCRdb reprocessed the multiplex PCR reads via MiXCR and lists one record per CDR3 protein. This table has about 680,000 distinct CDR3 sequences, roughly a third appearing once. The material sequenced was blood. The source is a woman aged 40 to 55 with Graves' hyperthyroidism.

This clonotype was counted ten times or more. The chain recombines TRBV19 with TRBJ1-6, with 10 bases fitting TRBD1. Unmatched junction bases numbered 2, after V lost 1 base and J lost 5 bases. This CDR3 has 16 residues. CDR1 and CDR2 (germline): LNHDA, SQIVND (reference sequence). The CDR3 nucleotides read TGTGCCAGTAGTATAGTCGGGACAGGGGATAATTCACCCCTCCACTTT. This gives the protein CASSIVGTGDNSPLHF.

This chain uses TRBV2 with TRBJ1-1; D unclear. Per the germline V gene, CDR1 is SNHLY and CDR2 is FYNNEI. This CDR3 contains 14 residues. V lost 5 bases and J lost 4, with 14 bases in between. The CDR3 here is CASSSLLTPTEAFF. The DNA of the CDR3 is TGTGCCAGCAGTAGTCTCCTTACCCCCACTGAAGCTTTCTTT.

This clonotype was observed a handful of times. The chain couples TRBV7-2 to TRBJ1-1; D perhaps matches TRBD1 (5 bases). The CDR3 consists of 18 residues. Germline CDR1 SGHTA, CDR2 FQGNSA. Trimming took off 6 bases at V and 0 bases at J, with 23 bases between the two ends. CDR3 sequence: CASRLYHGRQSLNTEAFF. The DNA of the CDR3 is TGTGCCAGCAGATTATACCATGGACGACAGAGCTTGAACACTGAAGCTTTCTTT.

V usage is TRBV13 and J usage is TRBJ1-6, with D possibly matching TRBD1 (5 bases). The CDR3 totals 18 residues. V was trimmed by 6 bases and J by 7 bases, leaving 25 bases between them. Germline V gene data show CDR1 as PRHDT and CDR2 as FYEKMQ (reference sequence). CDR3 sequence (DNA): TGTGCCAGCAGTTCCCCAAGAAGCTTGGGCAGGGTCAATTCACCCCTCCACTTT. Protein: CASSSPRSLGRVNSPLHF.

The chain is built from TRBV6-2 or TRBV6-3 and TRBJ2-5; D tentatively fits TRBD1 or TRBD2 (6 bases each). Matching the DNA end better, TRBJ2-7 makes the J call doubtful. Germline CDR1 is MNHEY and CDR2 is SVGEGT. There are 14 residues in the CDR3. Here the CDR3 DNA reads TGTGCCAGCAACGATGCGGGGACACCCTACGAGCAGTACTTC. Translation gives CASNDAGTPYEQYF.

This clonotype was counted ten times or more. This chain's CDR3 is CASSSAGSGYTF. Written as DNA, the CDR3 is TGTGCCAGCAGTTCGGCAGGGTCCGGCTACACCTTC. The rearrangement links TRBV6-6 to TRBJ1-2; possible D gene TRBD1, 5 bases. V gave up 4 bases and J gave up 8 bases, with 11 bases separating them. Germline V lookup: CDR1 MNHNY, CDR2 SVGAGI (reference sequence). This CDR3 contains 12 residues.

Regarding this clonotype: Being one base from a much bigger clone, this may be a read error. V gene TRBV14 combines with J gene TRBJ2-7, with a tentative D call TRBD2 (7 bases). This CDR3 is built from 14 residues. The germline CDR1 and CDR2 sequences are SGHDN and FVKESK. V dropped 4 bases and J dropped 2 bases, with 12 bases sitting between them. CDR3 coding DNA: TGTGCCAGCAGCCGAGCGGGACACCCCTACGAGCAGTACTTC. Translated, it gives CASSRAGHPYEQYF.

This clonotype has a count of ten or more. The V gene is TRBV6-5, the J gene TRBJ1-2; TRBD1 might be the D (5 bases). The CDR3 consists of 11 residues. Trimming cost V 7 bases and J 4 bases, with 7 bases left between them. Germline loops: CDR1 MNHEY, CDR2 SVGAGI. CDR3 loop: CASTGLYGYTF. CDR3 DNA: TGTGCCAGCACGGGACTCTATGGCTACACCTTC.

This clonotype was recorded at least ten times. V and J are TRBV29-1 and TRBJ1-1; D perhaps matches TRBD1 (6 bases). CDR1 SQVTM and CDR2 ANQGSEA come from the germline V gene. The CDR3 has 13 amino acids. V was cut by 3 bases and J by 2 bases, with 10 bases left in between. The CDR3 loop is CSVEDRTNTEAFF. The CDR3 DNA is TGCAGCGTTGAGGACAGAACAAACACTGAAGCTTTCTTT.

The chain is built from TRBV7-2 and TRBJ2-5; possible D gene TRBD2, 5 bases. In germline, CDR1 is SGHTA, CDR2 FQGNSA. V was shortened by 5 bases and J by 1 base, with 11 bases between the two germline ends. The length of the CDR3 is 14 residues. CDR3 sequence (DNA): TGTGCCAGCAGCGCCGAGGGTACCCAAGAGACCCAGTACTTC. Protein sequence: CASSAEGTQETQYF.